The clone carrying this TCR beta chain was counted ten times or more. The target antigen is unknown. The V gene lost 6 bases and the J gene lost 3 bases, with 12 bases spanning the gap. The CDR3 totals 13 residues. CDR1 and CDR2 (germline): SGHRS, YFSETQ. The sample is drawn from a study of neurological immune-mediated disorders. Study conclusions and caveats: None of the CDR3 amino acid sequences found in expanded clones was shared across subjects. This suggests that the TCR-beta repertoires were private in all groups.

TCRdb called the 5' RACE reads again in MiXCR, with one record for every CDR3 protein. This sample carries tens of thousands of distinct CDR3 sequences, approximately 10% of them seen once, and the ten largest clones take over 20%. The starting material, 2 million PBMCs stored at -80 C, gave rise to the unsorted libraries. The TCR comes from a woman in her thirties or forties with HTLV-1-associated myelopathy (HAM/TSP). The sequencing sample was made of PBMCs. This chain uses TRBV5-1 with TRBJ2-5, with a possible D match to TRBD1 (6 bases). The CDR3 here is CASTAGVEETQYF. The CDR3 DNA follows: TGCGCCAGCACCGCAGGGGTGGAAGAGACCCAGTACTTC.